The present TCR beta chain was sequenced within a study of CD8+ T cells in alopecia areata. Extracted RNA was reverse transcribed, and the resulting cDNA served as sequencing template. Assay used: immunoSEQ multiplex PCR; TCRdb lists only in-frame clones, some missing. Of approximately 280,000 clones listed, 58% are singletons. Indicated treatment: oral pan-JAK inhibitor, 5-10 mg twice daily. In germline, CDR1 is SNHLY, CDR2 FYNNEI. This CDR3 spans 12 amino acids. Deletions cut 4 bases from V and 1 base from J, with 4 bases between. Study-wide points: Scalp repertoires also include resident alphabeta T cells from normal skin. The treated group had a single nonresponder, limiting CD8+ expansion-response conclusions.

This clone was seen a handful of times. Antigen: not known. Sample: CD4+ T cells sorted from blood, taken at week 24, from a patient treated with tofacitinib. This sequence joins TRBV2 and TRBJ1-1; D is unresolved. This sequence originates from a human donor with alopecia areata. In DNA, the CDR3 is TGTGCCAGCAGTGCGACGAACACTGAAGCTTTCTTT. Its protein is CASSATNTEAFF. The entire variable domain, with the rest obtained from reference TRBV2 and TRBJ1-1, is as follows: EPEVTQTPSHQVTQMGQEVILRCVPISNHLYFYWYRQILGQKVEFLVSFYNNEISEKSEIFDDQFSVERPDGSNFTLKIRSTKLEDSAMYFCASSATNTEAFFGQGTRLTVV.